These 11 T cell receptor beta chains were sequenced from one sample in a study of OX40 agonist ivuxolimab in advanced cancers. Assay: immunoSEQ multiplex PCR; the TCRdb copy retains only in-frame clones and omits some. This table holds about 35,000 clones, about four fifths found once. The material was CD4+ or CD8+ T cells sorted from blood, obtained in a trial of the OX40 agonist ivuxolimab. These TCRs come from an adult with an advanced solid tumor such as melanoma, head and neck, liver or kidney cancer.

This chain uses TRBV13 with TRBJ2-7; 11 nucleotides match TRBD1. Trimming cost V 3 bases and J 5 bases; bases outside gene matches: 6. Germline V gene sequence: CDR1 PRHDT, CDR2 FYEKMQ (reference sequence). The CDR3 loop spans 15 amino acids. The CDR3 loop reads CASSLTGQGVHEQYF. As DNA, the CDR3 is TGTGCCAGCAGCTTGACGGGACAGGGGGTACACGAGCAGTACTTC.

This clone was seen a few times. V and J are TRBV27 and TRBJ2-7, with 8 bases lining up with TRBD1. The germline gives CDR1 MNHEY, CDR2 SMNVEV (reference sequence). The CDR3 has 15 residues. Losses at the gene ends were 0 bases for V and 1 base for J; bases not matched to a gene: 2. The CDR3 DNA follows: TGTGCCAGCAGTTTATCTCAGGGGGCATCCTACGAGCAGTACTTC. Translation: CASSLSQGASYEQYF.

The chain couples TRBV9 to TRBJ2-3, with D perhaps given as TRBD1 or TRBD2 (5 bases each). The CDR3 loop spans 13 amino acids. V lost 6 bases and J 5 bases, leaving 13 bases between the germline ends. Germline CDR1 and CDR2: SGDLS and YYNGEE. CDR3 amino acids: CASNPGDLDTQYF. The CDR3 DNA reads as TGTGCCAGCAACCCTGGGGACCTAGATACGCAGTATTTT.

V and J are TRBV11-2 and TRBJ2-6; D is undetermined. Trimming cost V 8 bases and J 1 base, with 3 bases left between them. Germline V gene lookup returns CDR1 SGHAT and CDR2 FQNNGV. The CDR3 is made up of 12 amino acids. CDR3 loop: CASVSGANVLTF. CDR3 in DNA: TGTGCCAGCGTATCTGGGGCCAACGTCCTGACTTTC.

This clone was picked up a small number of times. The chain couples TRBV5-6 to TRBJ2-6; D ambiguous. From germline, CDR1 is SGHDT and CDR2 YYEEEE. The CDR3 is 13 residues long. Trimming took 5 bases from V and 2 from J, leaving 5 bases between them. CDR3 amino acids: CASRKAGANVLTF. As DNA, the CDR3 is TGTGCCAGCAGGAAGGCTGGGGCCAACGTCCTGACTTTC.

The chain recombines TRBV27 with TRBJ2-7; 9 nucleotides match TRBD2. There are 14 residues in the CDR3. CDR1 MNHEY and CDR2 SMNVEV come from the germline V gene (reference sequence). The V gene end was trimmed by 8 bases and the J gene end by 7 bases; junction bases not matched to a gene: 12. The CDR3 spells CASEPGLATGEQYF. CDR3 DNA: TGTGCCAGCGAACCGGGACTAGCAACTGGAGAGCAGTACTTC.

This clone was found a few times. The V and J genes are TRBV6-1 and TRBJ2-7; 9 nucleotides line up with TRBD1. The trim removed 6 bases at V and 0 bases at J, leaving 6 bases unmatched. The CDR3 is made up of 15 amino acids. Germline assignment: CDR1 MNHNS and CDR2 SASEGT. The CDR3 loop is CASSQGQGPSYEQYF. CDR3 coding DNA: TGTGCCAGCAGCCAAGGACAGGGGCCCTCCTACGAGCAGTACTTC.

The rearrangement links TRBV30 to TRBJ2-1; TRBD1 or TRBD2 may be the D gene (5 bases each). V shed 4 bases and J shed 3 bases, with 19 bases lying between them. CDR3 length: 16 amino acids. Germline CDR1 GTSNPN, CDR2 SVGIG (reference sequence). The CDR3 bases are TGTGCCTGGACCTGGCCGGGACCCCGGAGCTACAATGAGCAGTTCTTC. It yields the protein CAWTWPGPRSYNEQFF.

The chain couples TRBV7-9 to TRBJ1-2, with D uncertain. The V end lost 1 base, the J end lost 5 bases, and 5 bases lay between the germline ends. CDR1 and CDR2 from the germline V gene are SEHNR and FQNEAQ (reference sequence). The CDR3 is 12 amino acids. The CDR3 coding sequence is TGTGCCAGCAGCTTAGAGACATATGGCTACACCTTC. Protein product: CASSLETYGYTF.

The gene calls are TRBV5-6 and TRBJ2-5; D is uncertain. The CDR3 extends over 14 amino acids. Germline V gives CDR1 SGHDT, CDR2 YYEEEE. V lost 5 bases and J lost 2, with 13 bases in between. DNA for the CDR3: TGTGCCAGCAGTCTGGAGTATCTTCAAGAGACCCAGTACTTC. Its translation: CASSLEYLQETQYF.

The chain couples TRBV4-3 to TRBJ2-7; tentative D call: TRBD2 (6 bases). The CDR3 extends over 16 amino acids. Looked up from germline, CDR1 is LGHNA and CDR2 is YSLEER. V lost 5 bases to trimming and J lost 3 bases, with 20 bases between them. CDR3 sequence (DNA): TGCGCCAGCAGCGGAAACGCGGCGAGCGGGCACTACGAGCAGTACTTC. This gives the protein CASSGNAASGHYEQYF.